A single T cell receptor beta chain is shown here with its context. What this receptor recognizes is not known. No much larger clone exists at a distance of one base, and base qualities are not known. These data come from a study of T cell repertoires in urothelial bladder cancer (dated by TCRdb to between 2018 and 2021). Study-level background: Of the roughly twelve resected lesions, three were clinical stage cT0, three were cTa, three were cT1, and three were cT2 or greater. The study compared clonality of the TCR repertoire in bladder tumors against clonality in benign bladder inflammation. Twelve patients with bladder lesions who were undergoing transurethral resection were prospectively identified. About 11 resected bladder lesions, consisting of urothelial carcinoma (UC+) and benign (UC-) specimens, were examined. The study at large found these results: A single T-cell clone reached up to roughly 17% of infiltrating lymphocytes in carcinoma specimens, compared with roughly 2.1% in benign specimens. Urothelial carcinoma specimens had a median of 5,569 T cells, fewer than the median of about 27,000 seen in benign specimens. The median percentage of tumor infiltrating lymphocytes was 2% in carcinoma specimens and approximately 12% in benign specimens.

The V end gives up 10 bases and the J end 0 bases, leaving 5 bases in the junction not matched to a gene. Taken from cysteine to phenylalanine, the CDR3 has 13 residues. Here the CDR3 DNA is all that survives: 39 bases in frame from base 1. The germline V gene gives CDR1 as SGHVS and CDR2 as FQNEAQ. Resected bladder lesions in which urothelial carcinoma was absent were designated as benign (UC-) specimens. At transurethral resection, specimens of the bladder lesions were collected and then stored at -80C. DNA was extracted from bladder specimens collected at transurethral resection. The immunoSEQ assay was used to sequence the CDR3 region of the TCR beta chain. As for the original processing: For each specimen, T-cell fraction, clonal dominance and maximum TCR clone frequency were calculated. TCRdb's version of the immuneACCESS table is confined to in-frame rearrangements and falls short of the full clone set. An unresolved V gene accounts for under half of the shortfall where checked; the remainder is of unknown origin. The V and J calls and clone size come from that table; D and trimming were worked out from the DNA. The sample yields under 13,000 clones; roughly 72% were counted once. The ten largest clones take up around 6.5% of the sample.

The sequencing sample was made of tumor-infiltrating cells from bladder cancer. The receptor comes from a human donor with a benign inflammatory bladder lesion. The rearrangement combines TRBV7-8 with TRBJ1-1; TRBD1 fits 7 bases in the junction. This receptor carries the CDR3 CAIRDRMNTEAFF. The DNA is as follows: TGTGCCATACGGGACAGAATGAACACTGAAGCTTTCTTT.